The clone carrying this TCR beta chain was recorded once. This record comes from a study of blood T cell repertoires in COVID-19. Study background: Researchers got acute and convalescent COVID-19 samples from the United States, Italy and Spain. In each case, the material was cDNA or gDNA derived from T cells, B-cell-depleted T cells, or PBMCs.

Assay: immunoSEQ multiplex PCR; the TCRdb copy retains only in-frame clones and omits some. The sample holds 300,000 to 400,000 clones, approximately 87% seen once. Germline CDR1 is ENHRY and CDR2 is SYGVKD. This CDR3 has 11 amino acids. Trimming shortened V by 10 bases and J by 3 bases, and 10 bases separated the two germline ends. This chain uses TRBV10-3 with TRBJ2-7, with a possible D match to TRBD2 (6 bases). This clonotype was sampled from a woman in her 50s with active or convalescent COVID-19. Sequenced: peripheral blood. The CDR3 reads CASGTFYEQYF. Here the CDR3 DNA reads TGTGCCAGCGGGACTTTCTACGAGCAGTACTTC.